This TCR beta chain was captured in a study of T cells in Graves' hyperthyroidism and ophthalmopathy (dated by TCRdb to the late 2010s). Broadly, across the study: Peripheral blood samples were taken at the time of initial diagnosis, prior to any treatment. The study also compared thyroid tissue and blood T-cell repertoires from a handful of Graves' hyperthyroidism patients. The paper reports TCR Vbeta CDR3 sequencing of 130 to 150 peripheral blood samples: approximately 41 ophthalmopathy, roughly 74 hyperthyroidism and approximately 17 progressor patients. Following sampling, methimazole starting at 30 mg daily was given to hyperthyroidism patients, and high-dose intravenous methylprednisolone was given to ophthalmopathy patients. To identify distinguishing TCR V-J signatures, a discovery cohort of 90 to 100 patients was used, comprising some 45 with Graves' ophthalmopathy and around 57 with stable Graves' hyperthyroidism. The approximately 97 discovery patients were randomly divided into training and test sets at a 7:3 ratio. Prospective prediction of ophthalmopathy was tested in an independent validation cohort consisting of some 18 hyperthyroidism patients and approximately 16 patients who later progressed to ophthalmopathy.

Beyond this particular receptor, the publication reports: No statistical method was used to set the sample size in advance, and investigators knew the group allocation. Blood samples also contained most of the expanded thyroid clonotypes (frequency above 0.001), which suggests that blood repertoires may reflect thyroid immune responses. In validation, progression to ophthalmopathy was predicted by the model with 70.59% sensitivity and 72.22% specificity, a median of about 6 months before onset. A 13 V-J signature model separated ophthalmopathy from stable hyperthyroidism, with 87.88% sensitivity and about 81% specificity in cross-validation and 80%/75% in testing.

A remark on this clonotype: The antigen this receptor binds is unknown. No base qualities exist here, and no much larger clone lies one base off it.

The TCR beta CDR3 regions were amplified from the RNA transcripts. The TCR CDR3 was subjected to a first round of RT-PCR using the HTBI primer set and the Qiagen OneStep RT-PCR kit. A second multiplex PCR round built the libraries, followed by size selection and purification. Sequencing of the libraries was done on an Illumina HiSeq2000 using paired-end 100 bp reads. Under the source paper's analysis protocol: Raw data were processed with SOAPnuke, discarding reads with adapters, uncalled bases, mean Phred below 15, or no exact constant-primer or identifier match. High-quality paired reads were merged using COPE v1.2.5, and each unique nucleotide sequence was defined as a clonotype. MiTCR v1.1 was used to align clonotypes to the IMGT TRBV, TRBD and TRBJ reference segments. Only V-J combinations with frequency above 0.0001, covering about 99% of repertoires, were analysed. A TCS score was defined as the ratio between F50 (clonal expansion) and ExV (chaos), using BLOSUM62-based TCRdist between CDR3 peptides within each V-J. Welch's t-statistics and random forest reduced fewer than 600 V-J features to 13, which were used in a naive Bayes classifier (R e1071). In-frame beta chains were kept once TCRdb had trimmed the public reads at Q25 with fastp and called clones with MiXCR. Every distinct CDR3 protein forms one entry, paired with its most common genes and DNA. The authors' filters were not applied to this entry. In this sample the table shows about 690,000 distinct CDR3 sequences, approximately 15% of which occur a single time. About 16% of the sample lies in the top ten.

Stable Graves' hyperthyroidism was defined as the absence of progression to ophthalmopathy over 18 months of follow-up. Hyperthyroidism patients were newly diagnosed, with disease duration under 2 months, and aged 18 to 65 years. Patients with uncontrolled infections, other autoimmune diseases, pregnancy or lactation were excluded. Clinical symptoms, serum thyroxine and TRAb, thyroid ultrasound, and orbital computed tomography formed the basis for the diagnoses. PBMCs were isolated from 10 ml of fresh peripheral blood by Ficoll-Paque density gradient centrifugation. Total RNA was extracted using Trizol reagent, and RNA quality was assessed on an Agilent 2100 Bioanalyzer. For this chain, trimming is 5 bases at the V end and 5 bases at the J end, and the number of junction bases without a gene match is 13. Taken from cysteine to phenylalanine, the CDR3 has 16 residues. Only the CDR3 region is kept as DNA, spanning 48 bases read in frame from base 1. The germline V gene gives CDR1 as MDHEN and CDR2 as SYDVKM.

The chain uses TRBV28 and TRBJ1-1; 8 of the junction bases match TRBD1. This TCR was recovered from a man between 45 and 60 years old with Graves' hyperthyroidism. The specimen was blood. CDR3 region: CASSQPGQGEWTEAFF. The nucleotides are TGTGCCAGCAGTCAGCCAGGACAGGGAGAATGGACTGAAGCTTTCTTT.